The 26 T cell receptor beta chains below come from one sample, sequenced in a study of T cell repertoires in cytomegalovirus infection. Their antigens remain unidentified. TCRdb called the reads again in MiXCR, with one record for every CDR3 protein. The sample includes a few hundred thousand distinct CDR3 sequences, about 35% of them seen just once. Sequencing was performed on cultured PBMCs, taken from culture after CMV antigen stimulation. The source of these receptors is a human donor in good health (CMV status not recorded). Some clones in this sample may be carry-over from other donors' samples.

V is TRBV7-2 and J is TRBJ2-7; 13 bases agree with TRBD2. Per the germline V gene, CDR1 is SGHTA and CDR2 is FQGNSA. This CDR3 region has 16 residues. V lost 5 bases to trimming and J lost 2 bases; unmatched junction nucleotides: 6. In DNA, the CDR3 is TGTGCCAGCAGCCGAGGACTAGCGGGAGACACCTACGAGCAGTACTTC. Its protein product is CASSRGLAGDTYEQYF.

This clonotype was recorded many times. The V call is TRBV7-2, the J call TRBJ2-1; TRBD2 is a possible D gene (6 bases). Germline CDR1 and CDR2: SGHTA and FQGNSA. V was shortened by 4 bases and J by 4 bases, with 26 bases between the two germline ends. This CDR3 is 19 amino acids long. Here the CDR3 DNA reads TGTGCCAGCAGCTCCCGGTCCCCACTCGGCGGGAATTCTTACAATGAGCAGTTCTTC. Residues: CASSSRSPLGGNSYNEQFF.

The chain carries TRBV6-2 or TRBV6-3 and TRBJ2-1; perhaps D is TRBD1 or TRBD2 (5 bases each). This CDR3 contains 18 residues. The V and J ends lost 7 bases and 7 bases respectively, with 29 bases between them. Germline lookup yields CDR1 MNHEY and CDR2 SVGEGT. CDR3 sequence: CASTNGLFWGRGANEQFF. The CDR3 nucleotides are TGTGCCAGCACCAACGGCCTCTTCTGGGGGAGAGGGGCGAATGAGCAGTTCTTC.

This rearrangement joins TRBV28 to TRBJ1-1; D is perhaps TRBD1 (6 bases). Germline CDR1 is MDHEN and CDR2 is SYDVKM. Trimming took 7 bases from V and 0 from J, leaving 18 bases between them. CDR3 length: 16 amino acids. The CDR3 sequence is CASTLQGPAMNTEAFF. CDR3 sequence (DNA): TGTGCCAGCACCTTACAGGGACCGGCAATGAACACTGAAGCTTTCTTT.

The chain has TRBV6-5 and TRBJ2-1, with D possibly matching TRBD2 (6 bases). The germline CDR1 and CDR2 sequences are MNHEY and SVGAGI. V lost 2 bases and J 8 bases, leaving 7 bases between the germline ends. The CDR3 is 12 residues long. The CDR3 loop is CASSYRGYEQFF. Here the CDR3 DNA reads TGTGCCAGCAGTTACCGGGGGTATGAGCAGTTCTTC.

This clonotype was observed a handful of times. The chain uses TRBV6-2 or TRBV6-3 and TRBJ1-1, with 10 bases lining up with TRBD1. The trim removed 9 bases at V and 9 bases at J, leaving 16 bases unmatched. Per germline, CDR1 MNHEY and CDR2 SVGEGT. The CDR3 has 15 residues. The CDR3 DNA follows: TGTGCCAGTCACCGGCTGGGACAGGGGTTTTCGCAAGCTTTCTTT. As protein: CASHRLGQGFSQAFF.

The chain joins TRBV20-1 to TRBJ2-1; D might be TRBD1 or TRBD2, each matching 5 bases. Germline CDR1 reads DFQATT; CDR2 reads SNEGSKA (reference sequence). The CDR3 is made up of 12 amino acids. V lost 8 bases to trimming and J lost 5 bases, with 13 bases between them. CDR3 region: CSYRDGNNEQFF. Written as DNA, the CDR3 is TGCAGTTACCGGGACGGAAACAATGAGCAGTTCTTC.

The chain is built from TRBV25-1 and TRBJ1-4, with D unresolved. The germline V gene encodes CDR1 MGHDK and CDR2 SYGVNS. V gave up 1 base and J gave up 7 bases, with 10 bases separating them. The CDR3 length is 14 residues. The CDR3 region is CASSESRASEKLFF. The CDR3 DNA follows: TGTGCCAGCAGTGAATCTCGAGCTAGTGAAAAACTGTTTTTT.

Only a few counts were recorded for this clonotype. The chain employs TRBV7-2 and TRBJ2-7; D is uncertain. The CDR3 length is 18 residues. The germline CDR1 and CDR2 sequences are SGHTA and FQGNSA. The V gene lost 1 base and the J gene lost 1 base, with 20 bases spanning the gap. The CDR3 DNA reads TGTGCCAGCAGCTTAGATCCCCCCCGGCAGGTTGCTTCCTACGAGCAGTACTTC. As protein: CASSLDPPRQVASYEQYF. Complete variable domain (other parts from reference TRBV7-2 and TRBJ2-7): GAGVSQSPSNKVTEKGKDVELRCDPISGHTALYWYRQSLGQGLEFLIYFQGNSAPDKSGLPSDRFSAERTGGSVSTLTIQRTQQEDSAVYLCASSLDPPRQVASYEQYFGPGTRLTVT.

This chain connects TRBV19 to TRBJ2-2, with 11 nucleotides matching TRBD1. CDR1 is LNHDA and CDR2 is SQIVND in the germline V gene (reference sequence). CDR3 length: 15 amino acids. V shed 5 bases, J shed 4 bases, and the junction held 3 bases outside the gene matches. CDR3 bases: TGTGCCAGTAGTCTGGACAGGGGGCCCACCGGGGAGCTGTTTTTT. Translated, it gives CASSLDRGPTGELFF.

This clonotype was seen only a few times. CDR3 region: CASSEGAGAATDTQYF. The CDR3 nucleotides are TGTGCCAGCAGTGAAGGGGCCGGGGCGGCCACAGATACGCAGTATTTT. The J gene is TRBJ2-3, the V gene TRBV2; D is perhaps TRBD1 or TRBD2 (5 bases each). The CDR3 extends over 16 amino acids. The germline V gene has CDR1 SNHLY and CDR2 FYNNEI. V was cut by 1 base and J by 2 bases, with 13 bases left in between.

This sequence joins TRBV10-3 and TRBJ2-7; 10 nucleotides match TRBD1. In germline, CDR1 is ENHRY, CDR2 SYGVKD. This CDR3 comprises 14 residues. V shed 4 bases, J shed 4 bases, and the junction held 4 bases outside the gene matches. CDR3 bases: TGTGCCATCAGTGGAGGGACAGGGGATTACGAGCAGTACTTC. Amino acids: CAISGGTGDYEQYF.

V is TRBV5-1 and J is TRBJ1-2; D ambiguous. CDR1 is SGHRS, CDR2 YFSETQ, per germline. This CDR3 has 12 residues. Trimming took 0 bases from V and 10 from J, leaving 10 bases between them. The CDR3 DNA reads as TGCGCCAGCAGCTTGGACGGGAGAGACTACACCTTC. The encoded protein is CASSLDGRDYTF.

CDR3 loop: CASSYYNLKYTGELFF. CDR3 sequence (DNA): TGTGCCAGCAGTTACTATAACTTAAAATACACCGGGGAGCTGTTTTTT. The rearrangement links TRBV6-2 or TRBV6-3 to TRBJ2-2; D is unclear. Trimming took off 1 base at V and 3 bases at J, with 12 bases between the two ends. Germline V gives CDR1 MNHEY, CDR2 SVGEGT. The CDR3 has 16 residues.

The chain employs TRBV19 and TRBJ2-1, with TRBD1 matching 8 bases. The germline CDR1 and CDR2 sequences are LNHDA and SQIVND (reference sequence). V lost 8 bases and J lost 2; bases outside the gene matches: 8. This CDR3 has 15 residues. CDR3 nucleotides: TGTGCCAGTCTTGGGACAGGCTTTCCCTACAATGAGCAGTTCTTC. This translates into CASLGTGFPYNEQFF.

The chain joins TRBV6-8 to TRBJ2-1; 11 positions agree with TRBD2. V was clipped by 5 bases and J by 10 bases; unmatched bases: 7. CDR1 is MNHGY and CDR2 is SAAAGT in the germline V gene. CDR3 size: 14 residues. The CDR3 bases are TGTGCCAGCAGTCTAGCGGGAGGCCTGGGAGAGCAGTTCTTC. It is translated as CASSLAGGLGEQFF.

The rearrangement links TRBV25-1 to TRBJ2-7, with 7 bases that match TRBD2. Trimming cost V 4 bases and J 7 bases; bases outside gene matches: 10. The CDR3 runs to 14 residues. Germline CDR1 and CDR2: MGHDK and SYGVNS. Here the CDR3 DNA reads TGTGCCAGCAGTGGGAGGGTCGGGGGAGGGGAGCAGTACGTC. Translation gives CASSGRVGGGEQYV.

This clonotype was observed once. CDR3 sequence reads: CASSPRDALYEQYV. DNA of the CDR3: TGTGCCAGCAGCCCAAGGGACGCCCTCTACGAGCAGTACGTC. The chain recombines TRBV7-6 with TRBJ2-7, with D perhaps being TRBD1 or TRBD2 (5 bases each). Trimming pared 5 bases from V and 3 bases from J, leaving 14 bases between. Germline V lookup: CDR1 SGHVS, CDR2 FNYEAQ. This CDR3 is built from 14 residues.

This chain uses TRBV19 with TRBJ1-2; 7 positions agree with TRBD1. The CDR3 extends over 12 amino acids. The V segment lost 6 bases and the J segment 7 bases; nucleotides outside the gene matches: 5. Germline CDR1 and CDR2: LNHDA and SQIVND (reference sequence). The CDR3 sequence: CASSFTGAGYTF. DNA for the CDR3: TGTGCCAGTAGCTTTACAGGGGCTGGCTACACCTTC.

This clonotype was counted many times. CDR3 DNA sequence: TGTGCCAGCAGTTACGGGGAGACCCAGTACTTC. Translated, it gives CASSYGETQYF. V is TRBV6-2 or TRBV6-3 and J is TRBJ2-5; unclear D gene. Germline-derived CDR1 and CDR2 are MNHEY and SVGEGT. Trimming stripped 2 bases from V and 5 bases from J, with 3 bases between. The CDR3 loop spans 11 amino acids.

The sample holds many counts of this clonotype. V usage is TRBV7-9 and J usage is TRBJ1-2; TRBD1 matches 7 bases. CDR1 and CDR2 from the germline V gene are SEHNR and FQNEAQ (reference sequence). V dropped 5 bases and J dropped 1; count of bases not matched to a gene: 7. The CDR3 consists of 15 residues. CDR3 sequence (DNA): TGTGCCAGCAGCCGATACAGGGGAGATAACTATGGCTACACCTTC. This translates into CASSRYRGDNYGYTF.

This chain connects TRBV28 to TRBJ2-1; 8 nucleotides agree with TRBD1. CDR1 is MDHEN, CDR2 SYDVKM, per germline. This CDR3 region has 15 residues. Trimming at V came to 6 bases and at J to 2 bases, leaving 6 bases not matched to a gene. The CDR3 sequence: CASSRDRGTYNEQFF. In nucleotides, the CDR3 is TGTGCCAGCAGCCGAGACAGGGGAACCTACAATGAGCAGTTCTTC.

This clonotype was seen a handful of times. The V gene is TRBV12-3 or TRBV12-4, the J gene TRBJ1-1; 12 nucleotides align to TRBD1. The CDR3 contains 15 residues. The V gene end was trimmed by 5 bases and the J gene end by 6 bases; junction bases not matched to a gene: 7. CDR3 sequence: CASSPGTGGDAEAFF. The CDR3 DNA follows: TGTGCCAGCAGTCCGGGGACAGGGGGCGACGCTGAAGCTTTCTTT.

The sample holds a few counts of this clonotype. Here the CDR3 DNA reads TGTGCCAGCAGCTTAAGGGAGGGCCCCTACGAGCAGTACGTC. Protein sequence: CASSLREGPYEQYV. J is TRBJ2-7 and V is TRBV7-8, with TRBD2 matching 7 bases. J was trimmed by 2 bases and V by 2 bases; bases with no gene match: 3. This CDR3 has 14 residues. Germline V gives CDR1 SGHVS, CDR2 FQNEAQ.

The chain links TRBV27 to TRBJ1-2; D is ambiguous. V lost 2 bases, J lost 8 bases, and 9 bases lay in between. CDR1 MNHEY and CDR2 SMNVEV come from the germline V gene (reference sequence). This CDR3 spans 12 amino acids. The CDR3 is CASSLPTVGYTF. The CDR3 coding sequence is TGTGCCAGCAGTTTACCGACGGTCGGCTACACCTTC.

The sample holds many counts of this clonotype. The chain recombines TRBV7-2 with TRBJ2-6, with a weak D call TRBD2 (5 bases). The CDR3 contains 17 residues. Trimming removed 7 bases at V and 4 bases at J, with 20 bases between. Germline V CDR1 and CDR2: SGHTA, FQGNSA. CDR3 sequence (DNA): TGTGCCAGCAAACGGCGGGCCGAGCCTGGGGGGGCCAACGTCCTGACTTTC. Translation gives CASKRRAEPGGANVLTF. Variable domain in full (rest from reference TRBV7-2 and TRBJ2-6): GAGVSQSPSNKVTEKGKDVELRCDPISGHTALYWYRQSLGQGLEFLIYFQGNSAPDKSGLPSDRFSAERTGGSVSTLTIQRTQQEDSAVYLCASKRRAEPGGANVLTFGAGSRLTVL.